The sequence of this TCR beta chain was determined in a study of T-cell memory formation after mild COVID-19. Notes on the study in general: SARS-CoV-2 specificity was not confirmed for second-wave clones peaking on day 37.

TCRdb itself ran the 5' RACE reads through MiXCR, one entry per CDR3 protein. This sample has a few hundred thousand distinct CDR3 sequences, with approximately 25% found just once. This CDR3 is built from 17 residues. Germline V gives CDR1 MNHEY, CDR2 SVGAGI. With 2 bases removed from V and 6 bases from J, the gap between germline ends came to 23 bases. As to this clonotype: The antigen remains undetermined.

This chain links TRBV6-5 with TRBJ2-7; weak D call: TRBD2 (9 bases). This sequence was found in an adult woman who had mild COVID-19 (a few samples of this study predate the infection). Cell type and time point are not known. Sample: PBMCs or a T cell subset sorted from them (not recorded which). Here the CDR3 reads CASSYGTGIAGVGEQYF. The CDR3 region has the DNA TGTGCCAGCAGTTACGGGACAGGCATAGCGGGAGTCGGCGAGCAGTACTTC.